These T cell receptor beta chains were read from a single sample in a study of OX40 agonist ivuxolimab in advanced cancers. Assay used: immunoSEQ multiplex PCR; TCRdb lists only in-frame clones, some missing. Among some 35,000 clones, about 90% were seen once, and the ten largest hold about 30%. Material: CD4+ or CD8+ T cells sorted from blood, obtained in a trial of the OX40 agonist ivuxolimab. Receptors were obtained from an adult with an advanced solid tumor such as melanoma, head and neck, liver or kidney cancer. Each CDR3 is given with its conserved first and last residue. The order of the fields is D gene, clone size, V gene, J gene, CDR3 DNA, CDR3 protein. A D gene is named only where the DNA matches it firmly. The size field is filled for only some rows; it gives once, few, many or a size class.

D gene: -
clone size: -
V gene: TRBV7-6
J gene: TRBJ2-6
CDR3 DNA: TGTGCCAGCAGCCTCCAGTCAGGGGTGGGGGCCAACGTCCTGACTTTC
CDR3 protein: CASSLQSGVGANVLTF

D gene: -
clone size: -
V gene: TRBV2
J gene: TRBJ2-5
CDR3 DNA: TGTGCCAGCAGGTATTCCCTAGCAGGGTCAGGTGAGACCCAGTACTTC
CDR3 protein: CASRYSLAGSGETQYF

D gene: -
clone size: -
V gene: TRBV20-1
J gene: TRBJ2-1
CDR3 DNA: TGCAGTTCCCGAGAGGATGAGCAGTTCTTC
CDR3 protein: CSSREDEQFF

D gene: TRBD1
clone size: -
V gene: TRBV9
J gene: TRBJ1-1
CDR3 DNA: TGTGCCAGCAGCCCCGGGACAGGGGGGAGAAACACTGAAGCTTTCTTT
CDR3 protein: CASSPGTGGRNTEAFF

D gene: TRBD2
clone size: -
V gene: TRBV19
J gene: TRBJ2-1
CDR3 DNA: TGTGCCAGTAGTATGTTTAGCGGGGCCGTCAATGAGCAGTTCTTC
CDR3 protein: CASSMFSGAVNEQFF

D gene: TRBD2
clone size: -
V gene: TRBV7-9
J gene: TRBJ2-1
CDR3 DNA: TGTGCCAGCAGCTCGGGACCGGGACTAGGGGCCAATGAGCAGTTCTTC
CDR3 protein: CASSSGPGLGANEQFF

D gene: TRBD2
clone size: few
V gene: TRBV7-7
J gene: TRBJ2-1
CDR3 DNA: TGTGCCAGCAGCTTAGTTGGCGGGAGTGGCTACAATGAGCAGTTCTTC
CDR3 protein: CASSLVGGSGYNEQFF

D gene: TRBD2
clone size: -
V gene: TRBV4-2
J gene: TRBJ2-3
CDR3 DNA: TGTGCCAGCACCACTGGACTAGCGGGAGGGTGGGGCACAGATACGCAGTATTTT
CDR3 protein: CASTTGLAGGWGTDTQYF

D gene: TRBD1
clone size: -
V gene: TRBV5-4
J gene: TRBJ1-6
CDR3 DNA: TGTGCCAGCAGCTCGGGGACAGGGGGTAATTCACCCCTCCACTTT
CDR3 protein: CASSSGTGGNSPLHF

D gene: -
clone size: -
V gene: TRBV19
J gene: TRBJ2-6
CDR3 DNA: TGTGCCAGTATCTACCGTGGAGAGAGCTCTGGGGCCAACGTCCTGACTTTC
CDR3 protein: CASIYRGESSGANVLTF

D gene: TRBD2
clone size: once
V gene: TRBV7-2
J gene: TRBJ2-3
CDR3 DNA: TGTGCCAGCAGCTGGGCACTAGCGGGGGAAGCAGATACGCAGTATTTT
CDR3 protein: CASSWALAGEADTQYF

D gene: -
clone size: -
V gene: TRBV5-4
J gene: TRBJ2-5
CDR3 DNA: TGTGCCGTAGGTAGGGGGGCTGGGGAGACCCAGTACTTC
CDR3 protein: CAVGRGAGETQYF

D gene: -
clone size: -
V gene: TRBV7-9
J gene: TRBJ1-1
CDR3 DNA: TGTGCCAGCAGTCCGAGTGGGGGTGACGAAGCTTTCTTT
CDR3 protein: CASSPSGGDEAFF

D gene: TRBD1
clone size: -
V gene: TRBV7-3
J gene: TRBJ1-1
CDR3 DNA: TGTGCCAGCAGCCCGCAGGGGGTGACTGAAGCTTTCTTT
CDR3 protein: CASSPQGVTEAFF

D gene: TRBD1
clone size: -
V gene: TRBV6-1
J gene: TRBJ2-1
CDR3 DNA: TGTGCCAGCAGTGAACGGGGACAGTCCGACAATGAGCAGTTCTTC
CDR3 protein: CASSERGQSDNEQFF

D gene: TRBD1
clone size: -
V gene: TRBV18
J gene: TRBJ1-2
CDR3 DNA: TGTGCCAGCTCACCAGTGGACAGGGGATATGGCTACACCTTC
CDR3 protein: CASSPVDRGYGYTF

D gene: TRBD1
clone size: -
V gene: TRBV29-1
J gene: TRBJ2-7
CDR3 DNA: TGCAGCGTTGAAAAGGGGACAGGGGGCGAGCAGTACTTC
CDR3 protein: CSVEKGTGGEQYF

D gene: -
clone size: -
V gene: TRBV6-4
J gene: TRBJ2-3
CDR3 DNA: TGTGCCAGCAGTGACGGAGGAGCAGATACGCAGTATTTT
CDR3 protein: CASSDGGADTQYF

D gene: TRBD2
clone size: -
V gene: TRBV7-9
J gene: TRBJ2-5
CDR3 DNA: TGTGCCAGCAGCCACCCAACTAGCGGGACGGATGAGCAGTACTTC
CDR3 protein: CASSHPTSGTDEQYF

D gene: -
clone size: once
V gene: TRBV5-4
J gene: TRBJ2-2
CDR3 DNA: TGTGCCAGCACCAACAGGGTGGGGACCGGGGAGCTGTTTTTT
CDR3 protein: CASTNRVGTGELFF

D gene: TRBD1
clone size: -
V gene: TRBV30
J gene: TRBJ2-3
CDR3 DNA: TGTGCCTGGAGTCCGGGACAGGGTATGCCAGATACGCAGTATTTT
CDR3 protein: CAWSPGQGMPDTQYF

D gene: -
clone size: few
V gene: TRBV4-1
J gene: TRBJ1-5
CDR3 DNA: TGCGCCAGCCGCCCTGCCGGATCCAATCAGCCCCAGCATTTT
CDR3 protein: CASRPAGSNQPQHF

D gene: -
clone size: -
V gene: TRBV5-1
J gene: TRBJ2-3
CDR3 DNA: TGCGCCAGCAGCCTTGGGACTTCACTCACAGATACGCAGTATTTT
CDR3 protein: CASSLGTSLTDTQYF

D gene: -
clone size: -
V gene: TRBV5-4
J gene: TRBJ2-7
CDR3 DNA: TGTGCCAGCAGCTTCGGGGACGAGCAGTACTTC
CDR3 protein: CASSFGDEQYF

D gene: TRBD2
clone size: -
V gene: TRBV4-1
J gene: TRBJ2-2
CDR3 DNA: TGCGCCAGCAGGTTGACTAGCGGGAGAGCCGGGGAGCTGTTTTTT
CDR3 protein: CASRLTSGRAGELFF

D gene: -
clone size: -
V gene: TRBV11-2
J gene: TRBJ2-7
CDR3 DNA: TGTGCCAGCAGCATAGGCCGCCACAGCCCCTACGAGCAGTACTTC
CDR3 protein: CASSIGRHSPYEQYF

D gene: TRBD1
clone size: -
V gene: TRBV28
J gene: TRBJ2-3
CDR3 DNA: TGTGCCAGCAGTTTGATGGGGACAGGGTCTGGTACGCAGTATTTT
CDR3 protein: CASSLMGTGSGTQYF

D gene: TRBD1
clone size: -
V gene: TRBV28
J gene: TRBJ1-1
CDR3 DNA: TGTGCCAGCAGCGCTCCGACAGGGAGGGCCACTGAAGCTTTCTTT
CDR3 protein: CASSAPTGRATEAFF

D gene: -
clone size: -
V gene: TRBV29-1
J gene: TRBJ2-3
CDR3 DNA: TGCAGCGTTGGAAGGGGGCGGGGAGATACGCAGTATTTT
CDR3 protein: CSVGRGRGDTQYF

D gene: -
clone size: -
V gene: TRBV7-2
J gene: TRBJ2-7
CDR3 DNA: TGTGCCAGCAGCATAACTAGAATCTCCTACGAGCAGTACTTC
CDR3 protein: CASSITRISYEQYF

D gene: -
clone size: once
V gene: TRBV9
J gene: TRBJ2-5
CDR3 DNA: TGTGCCAGCAGCGTAGGCGAAGAGACCCAGTACTTC
CDR3 protein: CASSVGEETQYF

D gene: -
clone size: -
V gene: TRBV27
J gene: TRBJ1-1
CDR3 DNA: TGTGCCAGCAGTCTCTTGGCTGGCAGGACGAACACTGAAGCTTTCTTT
CDR3 protein: CASSLLAGRTNTEAFF

D gene: TRBD1
clone size: -
V gene: TRBV11-3
J gene: TRBJ2-7
CDR3 DNA: TGTGCCAGCAGCTCCGGGACAGGGGTTTCCCACGAGCAGTACTTC
CDR3 protein: CASSSGTGVSHEQYF

D gene: TRBD1
clone size: -
V gene: TRBV7-9
J gene: TRBJ2-4
CDR3 DNA: TGTGCCAGCAGCTTAGGAGGACAGGGCGCATTAGCCAAAAACATTCAGTACTTC
CDR3 protein: CASSLGGQGALAKNIQYF

D gene: TRBD2
clone size: few
V gene: TRBV11-2
J gene: TRBJ2-7
CDR3 DNA: TGTGCCAGCAGCTCTAGCGGCCCCTACGAGCAGTACTTC
CDR3 protein: CASSSSGPYEQYF

D gene: TRBD2
clone size: -
V gene: TRBV9
J gene: TRBJ2-6
CDR3 DNA: TGTGCCAGCAGCGCAGGACTAGCGGGAAACTCTGGGGCCAACGTCCTGACTTTC
CDR3 protein: CASSAGLAGNSGANVLTF

D gene: -
clone size: -
V gene: TRBV6-1
J gene: TRBJ1-2
CDR3 DNA: TGTGCCAGCAGTGCGGCGGGAGATGGCTACACCTTC
CDR3 protein: CASSAAGDGYTF

D gene: TRBD1
clone size: -
V gene: TRBV18
J gene: TRBJ1-3
CDR3 DNA: TGTGCCAGCTCACCAACCGGGACAGGGTCCGGAAACACCATATATTTT
CDR3 protein: CASSPTGTGSGNTIYF

D gene: TRBD2
clone size: -
V gene: TRBV19
J gene: TRBJ2-3
CDR3 DNA: TGTGCCAGTAGAGCTAGCGGGAGAAGCCCAGATACGCAGTATTTT
CDR3 protein: CASRASGRSPDTQYF

D gene: -
clone size: -
V gene: TRBV4-2
J gene: TRBJ1-4
CDR3 DNA: TGTGCCAGCAGCCCAGGGACCGCTAATGAAAAACTGTTTTTT
CDR3 protein: CASSPGTANEKLFF

D gene: -
clone size: once
V gene: TRBV2
J gene: TRBJ2-1
CDR3 DNA: TGTGCCAGCACTCTACAGGGTGGGGGGGAGCAGTTCTTC
CDR3 protein: CASTLQGGGEQFF

D gene: TRBD1
clone size: -
V gene: TRBV2
J gene: TRBJ2-7
CDR3 DNA: TGTGCCAGCAGTGCGGTACAGGGGCTCGTCTACGAGCAGTACTTC
CDR3 protein: CASSAVQGLVYEQYF

D gene: -
clone size: -
V gene: TRBV19
J gene: TRBJ1-5
CDR3 DNA: TGTGCCAGTAATCCGGGGGATACACCGAGCAATCAGCCCCAGCATTTT
CDR3 protein: CASNPGDTPSNQPQHF

D gene: TRBD2
clone size: few
V gene: TRBV9
J gene: TRBJ2-5
CDR3 DNA: TGTGCCAGCAGCGTTTCTAGCGGGGGGGCAGTAGAGACCCAGTACTTC
CDR3 protein: CASSVSSGGAVETQYF

D gene: TRBD1
clone size: -
V gene: TRBV28
J gene: TRBJ1-2
CDR3 DNA: TGTGCCAGCACCGTTACGGAGGGGGCAGGTGGCTACACCTTC
CDR3 protein: CASTVTEGAGGYTF

D gene: -
clone size: -
V gene: TRBV6-1
J gene: TRBJ1-5
CDR3 DNA: TGTGCCAGCACCAGGGGCACTCAGCCCCAGCATTTT
CDR3 protein: CASTRGTQPQHF

D gene: TRBD1
clone size: -
V gene: TRBV28
J gene: TRBJ2-2
CDR3 DNA: TGTGCCAGCAGTTTTTCCGGGACAGGGGTCACCGGGGAGCTGTTTTTT
CDR3 protein: CASSFSGTGVTGELFF

D gene: -
clone size: once
V gene: TRBV18
J gene: TRBJ2-2
CDR3 DNA: TGTGCCAGCTCACTTCAGAACACCGGGGAGCTGTTTTTT
CDR3 protein: CASSLQNTGELFF

D gene: -
clone size: -
V gene: TRBV5-1
J gene: TRBJ1-4
CDR3 DNA: TGCGCCAGCAGCACAGGGAGGAGTGGTGAAAAACTGTTTTTT
CDR3 protein: CASSTGRSGEKLFF

D gene: -
clone size: few
V gene: TRBV19
J gene: TRBJ1-5
CDR3 DNA: TGTGCCAGTAGTAGGCGGCCGGACGGGCAGCCCCAGCATTTT
CDR3 protein: CASSRRPDGQPQHF

D gene: TRBD1
clone size: -
V gene: TRBV5-6
J gene: TRBJ1-2
CDR3 DNA: TGTGCCAGCAGCTTATCACGGACAGGGAATTTCCATGGCTACACCTTC
CDR3 protein: CASSLSRTGNFHGYTF

D gene: TRBD2
clone size: -
V gene: TRBV18
J gene: TRBJ2-7
CDR3 DNA: TGTGCCAGCTCACCATCAGCTAGCGGGGGGGGTTCCGAGCAGTACTTC
CDR3 protein: CASSPSASGGGSEQYF

D gene: TRBD1
clone size: -
V gene: TRBV7-9
J gene: TRBJ2-1
CDR3 DNA: TGTGCCAGCAGCGCGTGGGGACAGGACAGGGATGAGCAGTTCTTC
CDR3 protein: CASSAWGQDRDEQFF

D gene: -
clone size: once
V gene: TRBV14
J gene: TRBJ2-2
CDR3 DNA: TGTGCCAGCAGCCGATTGGAGGCGAACACCGGGGAGCTGTTTTTT
CDR3 protein: CASSRLEANTGELFF

D gene: TRBD1
clone size: -
V gene: TRBV4-1
J gene: TRBJ2-2
CDR3 DNA: TGCGCCAGCAGCAGGGACAGGGGGGTGGGGGAGCTGTTTTTT
CDR3 protein: CASSRDRGVGELFF